This entry lists 24 T cell receptor beta chains sequenced from one sample in a study of T cell repertoires in cytomegalovirus infection. MiXCR was run by TCRdb on the reads, yielding one entry per CDR3 protein. The sample has under 200,000 distinct CDR3 sequences; under 30% are singletons. Material: PBMCs. Receptors were obtained from a human donor in good health (CMV status not recorded). Some clones in this sample may be carry-over from other donors' samples.

The V gene is TRBV6-2 or TRBV6-3, the J gene TRBJ2-7, with D possibly being TRBD1 (6 bases). The CDR3 covers 13 residues. V lost 5 bases to trimming and J lost 3 bases, with 11 bases between them. Germline V gene sequence: CDR1 MNHEY, CDR2 SVGEGT. In DNA form, the CDR3 reads TGTGCCAGCAGTACGGACAGACGCTACGAGCAGTACTTC. It is translated as CASSTDRRYEQYF.

The chain joins TRBV20-1 to TRBJ2-5; TRBD2 might be the D (6 bases). Trimming pared 5 bases from V and 2 bases from J, leaving 15 bases between. This CDR3 has 14 amino acids. Germline loops: CDR1 DFQATT, CDR2 SNEGSKA (reference sequence). CDR3 in DNA: TGCAGTGCTTCCATAGGGAGCGGGCAAGAGACCCAGTACTTC. This encodes CSASIGSGQETQYF.

This clonotype was picked up a small number of times. The genes are TRBV10-3 and TRBJ1-6; no reliable D call. The ends were cut back, 2 bases at V and 11 bases at J, with 13 bases in the middle. Looked up from germline, CDR1 is ENHRY and CDR2 is SYGVKD. The CDR3 runs to 14 residues. CDR3 nucleotide sequence: TGTGCCATCAGTGAGGGAGGCCTAGCGGCACCCCTCCACTTT. Translation: CAISEGGLAAPLHF.

In this sample, this clonotype turned up once. V and J are TRBV5-4 and TRBJ2-2; the match to TRBD2 covers 12 bases. Germline V gene data show CDR1 as SGHNT and CDR2 as YYREEE (reference sequence). The CDR3 sequence is 18 residues long. V lost 4 bases, J lost 7 bases, and 14 bases stayed unmatched. The chain's CDR3 is CASSPGGLAGGRDGELFF. The CDR3 DNA sequence: TGTGCCAGCAGCCCCGGGGGGCTAGCGGGGGGGCGAGACGGGGAGCTGTTTTTT. The full variable domain, in which reference TRBV5-4 and TRBJ2-2 provide the parts outside the CDR3, is ETGVTQSPTHLIKTRGQQVTLRCSSQSGHNTVSWYQQALGQGPQFIFQYYREEENGRGNFPPRFSGLQFPNYSSELNVNALELDDSALYLCASSPGGLAGGRDGELFFGEGSRLTVL.

This clonotype has more than one count but fewer than ten. The chain recombines TRBV5-5 with TRBJ2-7, with D unclear. V gave up 5 bases and J gave up 3 bases, with 15 bases separating them. Per germline, CDR1 SGHKS and CDR2 YYEKEE (reference sequence). The CDR3 contains 14 residues. CDR3 nucleotides: TGTGCCAGCAGTTCCGGGCCATCGGGCTACGAGCAGTACTTC. Its protein product is CASSSGPSGYEQYF.

This chain connects TRBV27 to TRBJ2-1; perhaps TRBD1 as D (6 bases). V was pared by 4 bases and J by 7 bases, with 17 bases between. Looked up from germline, CDR1 is MNHEY and CDR2 is SMNVEV (reference sequence). The CDR3 loop spans 15 amino acids. This CDR3 reads CASSSPGVRRNEQFF. The CDR3 region has the DNA TGTGCCAGCAGTTCCCCAGGGGTCCGGAGGAATGAGCAGTTCTTC.

This rearrangement joins TRBV2 to TRBJ2-7; no firm D call. The germline gives CDR1 SNHLY, CDR2 FYNNEI. This CDR3 contains 13 residues. Trimming took off 1 base at V and 5 bases at J, with 9 bases between the two ends. CDR3 amino acids: CASSEGQENEQYF. Here the CDR3 DNA reads TGTGCCAGCAGTGAAGGGCAGGAGAACGAGCAGTACTTC.

This clonotype was seen a few times. The rearrangement links TRBV6-5 to TRBJ1-2, with D perhaps matching TRBD1 (6 bases). CDR1 and CDR2 from the germline V gene are MNHEY and SVGAGI. The CDR3 has 13 residues. The V gene lost 2 bases and the J gene lost 9 bases, with 13 bases spanning the gap. Here the CDR3 reads CASSYGGTNSYTF. The CDR3 region has the DNA TGTGCCAGCAGTTACGGGGGCACTAACAGCTACACCTTC.

The chain employs TRBV6-5 and TRBJ2-4, with TRBD1 matching over 10 bases. The CDR3 is 11 residues long. The junction had 4 bases not matched to a gene; V was cut back by 5 bases and J by 15 bases. Germline V gene data show CDR1 as MNHEY and CDR2 as SVGAGI. As DNA, the CDR3 is TGTGCCAGCAGTGACGGGACAGGGGTGTACTTC. It encodes CASSDGTGVYF.

The chain joins TRBV6-6 to TRBJ1-4, with 8 bases matching TRBD1. This CDR3 contains 19 residues. Looked up from germline, CDR1 is MNHNY and CDR2 is SVGAGI (reference sequence). Trimming removed 5 bases from V and 2 bases from J; junction bases left unmatched: 16. The CDR3: CASSPRIGQGGGTNEKLFF. In DNA, the CDR3 is TGTGCCAGCAGTCCCCGGATCGGACAGGGAGGCGGTACTAATGAAAAACTGTTTTTT.

This clonotype was detected a few times. The V and J genes are TRBV6-2 or TRBV6-3 and TRBJ2-7; D is unclear. V was pared by 6 bases and J by 3 bases, with 3 bases between. CDR1 and CDR2 (germline): MNHEY, SVGEGT. The CDR3 length is 10 residues. In DNA, the CDR3 is TGTGCCAGCAGGGGCTACGAGCAGTACTTC. This sequence encodes CASRGYEQYF.

This clonotype was detected many times. The rearrangement joins TRBV11-2 to TRBJ2-3, with a possible D match to TRBD2 (5 bases). From germline, CDR1 is SGHAT and CDR2 FQNNGV. Trimming stripped 4 bases from V and 5 bases from J, with 13 bases between. The CDR3 has 14 residues. As DNA, the CDR3 is TGTGCCAGCAGCTACGGGCAAGAGGGAGATACGCAGTATTTT. This sequence encodes CASSYGQEGDTQYF.

V gene TRBV27 combines with J gene TRBJ2-7, with D possibly being TRBD2 (6 bases). CDR3 length: 10 amino acids. Germline loops: CDR1 MNHEY, CDR2 SMNVEV (reference sequence). The CDR3, as DNA: TGTGCGTCAGGGAGGAACGAGCAGTACTTC. Translated, it gives CASGRNEQYF.

Turning to this clonotype: Germline and junction disagree at one end, which may indicate a read error. The chain carries TRBV3-1 and TRBJ2-1; D uncertain. The length of the CDR3 is 13 residues. In germline, CDR1 is LGHDT, CDR2 YNNKEL (reference sequence). This CDR3 is CASSQDRYIEQFF. The CDR3 DNA reads TGTGCCAGCAGCCAAGATCGATACATTGAGCAGTTCTTC.

The chain carries TRBV2 and TRBJ2-1; no clear D gene. Germline lookup yields CDR1 SNHLY and CDR2 FYNNEI. Trimming stripped 1 base from V and 0 bases from J, with 7 bases between. This CDR3 region has 15 residues. CDR3 bases: TGTGCCAGCAGTGAAGGCCAATTCTCCTACAATGAGCAGTTCTTC. Protein product: CASSEGQFSYNEQFF.

The chain employs TRBV18 and TRBJ2-7; the D is unclear. V was cut by 3 bases and J by 6 bases, with 6 bases left in between. There are 11 residues in the CDR3. Germline loops: CDR1 KGHSH, CDR2 LQKENI. CDR3 nucleotide sequence: TGTGCCAGCTCACCCAGTTCCGAGCAGTACTTC. It codes for CASSPSSEQYF.

The genes are TRBV15 and TRBJ1-5; D is unresolved. V was clipped by 6 bases and J by 9 bases, with 15 bases between them. Germline V gene sequence: CDR1 LNHNV, CDR2 YYDKDF (reference sequence). This CDR3 has 13 residues. The CDR3 bases are TGTGCCACCAGTACGAGCTACTCGTGGCCCCAGCATTTT. As protein: CATSTSYSWPQHF.

With respect to this clonotype: With a much larger clone just one base away, this may be a read error. J is TRBJ2-5 and V is TRBV7-8; D unclear. V lost 6 bases to trimming and J lost 9 bases, with 17 bases between them. The germline V gene has CDR1 SGHVS and CDR2 FQNEAQ. The CDR3 is made up of 13 amino acids. Here the CDR3 reads CASSSEQRTAQYF. CDR3 nucleotides: TGTGCCAGCAGTTCGGAGCAACGCACGGCCCAGTACTTC.

This clonotype was detected a few times. The V and J genes are TRBV2 and TRBJ1-5, with D possibly being TRBD1 (6 bases). This CDR3 region has 13 residues. Trimming pared 3 bases from V and 7 bases from J, leaving 10 bases between. Germline V gene sequence: CDR1 SNHLY, CDR2 FYNNEI. The CDR3 DNA reads as TGTGCCAGCAGTGAGGGGGCAAGGCAGCCCCAGCATTTT. This encodes CASSEGARQPQHF. The full variable domain, with the rest looked up from reference TRBV2 and TRBJ1-5, is EPEVTQTPSHQVTQMGQEVILRCVPISNHLYFYWYRQILGQKVEFLVSFYNNEISEKSEIFDDQFSVERPDGSNFTLKIRSTKLEDSAMYFCASSEGARQPQHFGDGTRLSIL.

The genes are TRBV7-6 and TRBJ2-1; TRBD1 agrees at 9 bases. Germline trimming cut 5 bases from V and 9 bases from J; bases unmatched to any gene: 5. The length of the CDR3 is 13 residues. Germline loops: CDR1 SGHVS, CDR2 FNYEAQ. CDR3 loop: CASSTTGGGEQFF. The CDR3 nucleotides read TGTGCCAGCAGCACGACAGGGGGTGGTGAGCAGTTCTTC.

The sample holds many counts of this clonotype. The V call is TRBV7-2, the J call TRBJ2-3; 8 nucleotides align to TRBD2. With 3 bases clipped from V and 0 bases from J, the junction kept 11 bases outside the gene matches. The germline CDR1 and CDR2 sequences are SGHTA and FQGNSA. This CDR3 comprises 18 residues. The CDR3, as DNA: TGTGCCAGCAGCTTCTACACCAGCGGGGGATCCAGCACAGATACGCAGTATTTT. Its translation: CASSFYTSGGSSTDTQYF.

This clonotype was recorded a few times. The chain combines TRBV7-9 with TRBJ2-7, with 9 bases aligning to TRBD1. Germline V gene sequence: CDR1 SEHNR, CDR2 FQNEAQ (reference sequence). V was clipped by 5 bases and J by 0 bases; unmatched bases: 8. The CDR3 covers 16 residues. The CDR3 nucleotides read TGTGCCAGCAGCGCCACGACAGGGGGTTCCTCCTACGAGCAGTACTTC. Translated, it gives CASSATTGGSSYEQYF.

This clonotype was detected once. This CDR3 reads CSVEGTGGADTEAFF. As DNA, the CDR3 is TGCAGCGTTGAAGGCACAGGGGGCGCCGACACTGAAGCTTTCTTT. The chain carries TRBV29-1 and TRBJ1-1; 9 bases fit TRBD1. CDR1 and CDR2 from the germline V gene are SQVTM and ANQGSEA. The CDR3 runs to 15 residues. V lost 1 base, J lost 3 bases, and 6 bases stayed unmatched.

This clonotype was observed once. V is TRBV10-3 and J is TRBJ1-4; 10 nucleotides line up with TRBD1. Germline V gene lookup returns CDR1 ENHRY and CDR2 SYGVKD. Trimming at V came to 0 bases and at J to 5 bases, leaving 6 bases not matched to a gene. The CDR3 covers 17 residues. The CDR3 DNA is TGTGCCATCAGTGAGTCGACAGGGGGCATCGGGAATGAAAAACTGTTTTTT. It yields the protein CAISESTGGIGNEKLFF.